The sequence of this T cell receptor beta chain was determined in a study of technical replicates of blood from several donors. Profiling relied on immunoSEQ multiplex PCR, and the TCRdb table lists in-frame clones only, not all of them. The table has over 85,000 clones, around 96% seen once; the top ten hold about 0.35%. Germline loops: CDR1 LNHDA, CDR2 SQIVND (reference sequence). The CDR3 totals 14 residues. V lost 7 bases to trimming and J lost 1 base, with 13 bases between them. This receptor was obtained from a human donor in good health. The chain recombines TRBV19 with TRBJ1-1; D gene ambiguous. Material: T cells isolated from PBMCs. CDR3: CASNYGEGNTEAFF. CDR3 DNA sequence: TGTGCCAGTAACTACGGGGAAGGGAACACTGAAGCTTTCTTT.